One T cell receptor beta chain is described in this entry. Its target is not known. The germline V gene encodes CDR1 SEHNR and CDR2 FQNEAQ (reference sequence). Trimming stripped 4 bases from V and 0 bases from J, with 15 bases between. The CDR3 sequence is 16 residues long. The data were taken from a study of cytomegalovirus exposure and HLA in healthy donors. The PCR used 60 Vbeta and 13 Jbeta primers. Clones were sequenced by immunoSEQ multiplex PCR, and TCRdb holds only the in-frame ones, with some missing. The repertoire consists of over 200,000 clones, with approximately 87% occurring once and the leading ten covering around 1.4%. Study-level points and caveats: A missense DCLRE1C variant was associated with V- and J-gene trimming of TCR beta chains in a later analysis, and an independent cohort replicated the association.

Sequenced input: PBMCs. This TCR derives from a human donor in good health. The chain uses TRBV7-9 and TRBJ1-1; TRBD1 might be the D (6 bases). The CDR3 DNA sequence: TGTGCCAGCAGCTCCCGGACAGCCTATATGAACACTGAAGCTTTCTTT. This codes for CASSSRTAYMNTEAFF.